This TCR beta chain comes out of a study of T cell responses to AZD1222 COVID-19 vaccine. Points from the study as a whole: Of the AZD1222 recipients, only 5 or 6 were seropositive at baseline. Mostly white British, mostly female donors; authors suggested clonal diversity may be underestimated.

Profiling relied on immunoSEQ multiplex PCR, and the TCRdb table lists in-frame clones only, not all of them. This sample has about 120,000 clones; roughly 91% occur once, and the top ten carry 3.5% to 5%. On this clone itself: Its antigen is unidentified.

Germline CDR1 reads MGHDK; CDR2 reads SYGVNS. The CDR3 contains 14 residues. With 2 bases clipped from V and 3 bases from J, the junction kept 4 bases outside the gene matches. This sample comprised peripheral blood, obtained on day 0 of AZD1222 vaccination. The TCR sequence derives from an adult in good health. The V call is TRBV25-1, the J call TRBJ2-7; 7 bases map to TRBD2. This CDR3 reads CASSERGGSYEQYF. The DNA of the CDR3 is TGTGCCAGCAGTGAACGGGGCGGGAGCTACGAGCAGTACTTC.